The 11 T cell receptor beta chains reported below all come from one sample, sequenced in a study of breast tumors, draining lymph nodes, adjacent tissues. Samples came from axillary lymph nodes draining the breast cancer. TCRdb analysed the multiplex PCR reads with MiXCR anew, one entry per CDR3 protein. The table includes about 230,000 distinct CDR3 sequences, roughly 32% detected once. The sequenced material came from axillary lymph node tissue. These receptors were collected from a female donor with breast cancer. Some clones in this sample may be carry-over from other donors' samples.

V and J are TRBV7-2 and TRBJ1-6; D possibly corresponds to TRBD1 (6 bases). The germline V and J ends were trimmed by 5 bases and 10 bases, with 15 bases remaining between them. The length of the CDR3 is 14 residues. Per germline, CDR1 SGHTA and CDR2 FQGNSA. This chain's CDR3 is CASSRTGMESPLHF. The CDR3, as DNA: TGTGCCAGCAGCCGTACAGGGATGGAGTCACCCCTCCACTTT.

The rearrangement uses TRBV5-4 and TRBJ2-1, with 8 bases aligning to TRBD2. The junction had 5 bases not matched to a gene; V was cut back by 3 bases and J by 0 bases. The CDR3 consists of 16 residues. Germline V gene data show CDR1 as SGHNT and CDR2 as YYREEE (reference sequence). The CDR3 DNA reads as TGTGCCAGCAGCTCGACTAGCGCCAGCTCCTACAATGAGCAGTTCTTC. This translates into CASSSTSASSYNEQFF.

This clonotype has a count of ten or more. The CDR3 region has the DNA TGTGCCAGCAGCCCCCCCGGGCGGGAGATCGGACATGAGCAGTTCTTC. Protein sequence: CASSPPGREIGHEQFF. The rearrangement uses TRBV7-9 and TRBJ2-1; TRBD2 agrees at 7 bases. V was pared by 5 bases and J by 8 bases, with 15 bases of the junction left unmatched. Germline lookup yields CDR1 SEHNR and CDR2 FQNEAQ (reference sequence). The CDR3 has 16 residues.

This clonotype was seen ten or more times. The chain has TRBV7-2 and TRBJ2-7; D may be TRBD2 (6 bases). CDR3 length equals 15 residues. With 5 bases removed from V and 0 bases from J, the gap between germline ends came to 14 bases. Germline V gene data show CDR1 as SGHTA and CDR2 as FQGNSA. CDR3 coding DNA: TGTGCCAGCAGCCCAACTAGCACAGCCTCCTACGAGCAGTACTTC. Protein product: CASSPTSTASYEQYF.

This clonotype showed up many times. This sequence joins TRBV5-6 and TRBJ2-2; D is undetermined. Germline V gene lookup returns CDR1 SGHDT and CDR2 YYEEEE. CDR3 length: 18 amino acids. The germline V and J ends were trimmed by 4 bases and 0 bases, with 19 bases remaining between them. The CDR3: CASSVSLFGVANTGELFF. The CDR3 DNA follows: TGTGCCAGCAGCGTCAGTCTTTTTGGGGTCGCGAACACCGGGGAGCTGTTTTTT. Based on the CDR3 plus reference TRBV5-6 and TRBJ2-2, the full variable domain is DAGVTQSPTHLIKTRGQQVTLRCSPKSGHDTVSWYQQALGQGPQFIFQYYEEEERQRGNFPDRFSGHQFPNYSSELNVNALLLGDSALYLCASSVSLFGVANTGELFFGEGSRLTVL.

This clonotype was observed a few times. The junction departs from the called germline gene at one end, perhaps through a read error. CDR3 region: CASSQEPSGRAKQCF. CDR3 DNA: TGTGCCAGCAGCCAAGAGCCTAGCGGGAGGGCCAAGCAGTGCTTC. The rearrangement uses TRBV3-1 and TRBJ2-7; 12 nucleotides line up with TRBD2. Germline lookup yields CDR1 LGHDT and CDR2 YNNKEL (reference sequence). This CDR3 comprises 15 residues.

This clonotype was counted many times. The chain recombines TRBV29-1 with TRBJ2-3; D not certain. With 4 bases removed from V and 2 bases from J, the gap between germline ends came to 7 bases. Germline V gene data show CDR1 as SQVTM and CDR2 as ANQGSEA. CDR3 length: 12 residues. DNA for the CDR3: TGCAGCGTTGTGGCCTCCACAGATACGCAGTATTTT. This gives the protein CSVVASTDTQYF.

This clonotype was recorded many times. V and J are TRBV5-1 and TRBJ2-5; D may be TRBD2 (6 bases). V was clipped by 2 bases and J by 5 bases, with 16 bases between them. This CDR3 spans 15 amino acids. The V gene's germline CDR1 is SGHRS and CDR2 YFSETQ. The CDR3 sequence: CASSFGRSLVETQYF. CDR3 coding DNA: TGCGCCAGCAGCTTTGGGAGGAGTCTGGTCGAGACCCAGTACTTC.

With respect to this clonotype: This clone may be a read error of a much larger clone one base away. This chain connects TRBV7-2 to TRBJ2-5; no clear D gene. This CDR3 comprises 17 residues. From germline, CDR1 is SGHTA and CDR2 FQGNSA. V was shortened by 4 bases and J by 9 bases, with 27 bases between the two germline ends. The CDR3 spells CASSSSPTKGRMEPQYF. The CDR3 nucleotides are TGTGCCAGCAGCTCCTCACCTACTAAGGGTAGGATGGAGCCCCAGTACTTC. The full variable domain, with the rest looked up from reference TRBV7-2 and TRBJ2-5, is GAGVSQSPSNKVTEKGKDVELRCDPISGHTALYWYRQSLGQGLEFLIYFQGNSAPDKSGLPSDRFSAERTGGSVSTLTIQRTQQEDSAVYLCASSSSPTKGRMEPQYFGPGTRLLVL.

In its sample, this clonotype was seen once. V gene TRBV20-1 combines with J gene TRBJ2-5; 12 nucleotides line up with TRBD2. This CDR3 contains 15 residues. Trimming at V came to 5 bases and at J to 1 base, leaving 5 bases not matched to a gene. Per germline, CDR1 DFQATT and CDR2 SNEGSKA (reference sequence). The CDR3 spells CSALSTSGSQETQYF. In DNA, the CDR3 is TGCAGTGCTCTTTCGACTAGCGGGAGCCAAGAGACCCAGTACTTC.

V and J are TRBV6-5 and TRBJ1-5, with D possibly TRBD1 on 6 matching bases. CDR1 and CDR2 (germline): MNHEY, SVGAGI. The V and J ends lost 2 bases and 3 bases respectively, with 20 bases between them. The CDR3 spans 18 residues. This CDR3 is CASSYGQMNEQFNQPQHF. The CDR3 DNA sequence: TGTGCCAGCAGTTACGGACAGATGAATGAGCAGTTCAATCAGCCCCAGCATTTT.